The 18 T cell receptor beta chains in this list originate from one sample, sequenced in a study of post-analysis software for immune sequencing data. General observations from the study: Higher frequency in patients than in controls was seen for roughly five TRBV segments, with TRBV5-6, TRBV5-1 and TRBV20-1 among them.

These TCRs are of unknown antigen specificity. Libraries were made from TCR beta cDNA, and they carried unique molecular identifiers. TCRdb independently ran MiXCR on the PCR reads; one entry per CDR3 protein. The profile covers under 900,000 distinct CDR3 sequences, with roughly half appearing a single time and 4.6% taken by the ten largest. The sample was blood. The receptor source for this set is a girl aged 10-17 years with multiple sclerosis.

The chain combines TRBV5-4 with TRBJ2-3; possibly TRBD1 for D (6 bases). The CDR3 is 15 residues long. Germline V gives CDR1 SGHNT, CDR2 YYREEE (reference sequence). V gave up 2 bases and J gave up 5 bases, with 15 bases separating them. The CDR3 protein is CASSFLQGRIDTQYF. CDR3 DNA sequence: TGTGCCAGCAGCTTCTTACAGGGTCGGATAGATACGCAGTATTTT.

The rearrangement joins TRBV12-3 or TRBV12-4 to TRBJ1-2; D is perhaps TRBD1 (5 bases). The CDR3 runs 18 residues. Trimming cost V 0 bases and J 0 bases, with 17 bases left between them. CDR3 nucleotide sequence: TGTGCCAGCAGTTTAGCAAGGGGCATCTCCGTTGCTAACTATGGCTACACCTTC. Translation: CASSLARGISVANYGYTF.

As DNA, the CDR3 is TGCAGTGCTACAGGGACTAGCGGTGCTGAGCAGTACTTC. This codes for CSATGTSGAEQYF. This chain joins TRBV20-1 and TRBJ2-1, with TRBD2 matching 11 bases. The DNA end lines up better with TRBJ2-7; the J call may be wrong. Germline V CDR1 and CDR2: DFQATT, SNEGSKA (reference sequence). The CDR3 runs to 13 residues.

V usage is TRBV9 and J usage is TRBJ2-6; D is perhaps TRBD1 (5 bases). The CDR3 is made up of 17 amino acids. Trimming took off 3 bases at V and 4 bases at J, with 17 bases between the two ends. Looked up from germline, CDR1 is SGDLS and CDR2 is YYNGEE. CDR3 sequence (DNA): TGTGCCAGCAGCGCAACCCCAGTCCAGGGCGGGGCCAACGTCCTGACTTTC. Its protein product is CASSATPVQGGANVLTF.

V gene TRBV10-3 combines with J gene TRBJ2-3; D perhaps matches TRBD1 (6 bases). The V gene lost 4 bases and the J gene lost 5 bases, with 16 bases spanning the gap. There are 15 residues in the CDR3. The V gene's germline CDR1 is ENHRY and CDR2 SYGVKD. CDR3 in amino acids: CAISGWQGQGDTQYF. CDR3 sequence (DNA): TGTGCCATCAGTGGATGGCAGGGGCAGGGAGATACGCAGTATTTT.

The CDR3 bases are TGTGCCAGCAGCTTAGTCACCAAACGTGGGCAGTATTTT. It is translated as CASSLVTKRGQYF. The chain combines TRBV7-9 with TRBJ2-3; D unclear. Germline loops: CDR1 SEHNR, CDR2 FQNEAQ (reference sequence). Trimming cost V 1 base and J 11 bases, with 13 bases left between them. The CDR3 consists of 13 residues.

The CDR3 nucleotides are TGCGCCAGCAGCCGGCCAGGGAAGATTATAGGGGCCAACGTCCTGACTTTC. The encoded protein is CASSRPGKIIGANVLTF. V and J are TRBV5-1 and TRBJ2-6; D is perhaps TRBD1 (5 bases). Germline V CDR1 and CDR2: SGHRS, YFSETQ. V shed 4 bases and J shed 4 bases, with 18 bases lying between them. This CDR3 is built from 17 residues.

This clonotype was seen more than once but under ten times. The chain joins TRBV5-5 to TRBJ1-4, with 8 nucleotides matching TRBD1. The trim removed 4 bases at V and 5 bases at J, leaving 13 bases unmatched. CDR3 length equals 17 residues. Per the germline V gene, CDR1 is SGHKS and CDR2 is YYEKEE (reference sequence). CDR3 amino acids: CASSNYGPGGANEKLFF. CDR3 coding DNA: TGTGCCAGCAGCAATTACGGTCCAGGGGGCGCGAATGAAAAACTGTTTTTT.

This chain joins TRBV5-5 and TRBJ1-5; 8 bases align to TRBD1. Per the germline V gene, CDR1 is SGHKS and CDR2 is YYEKEE (reference sequence). V lost 2 bases to trimming and J lost 7 bases; unmatched junction nucleotides: 5. This CDR3 has 14 amino acids. CDR3 sequence reads: CASSLGQGPQPQHF. CDR3 DNA: TGTGCCAGCAGCTTAGGACAGGGCCCACAGCCCCAGCATTTT.

This rearrangement joins TRBV5-1 to TRBJ2-3; no clear D. V dropped 4 bases and J dropped 3 bases, with 12 bases sitting between them. From germline, CDR1 is SGHRS and CDR2 YFSETQ. The CDR3 is made up of 14 amino acids. For the CDR3, the DNA is TGCGCCAGCAGCGACCCCACAGCGACAGATACGCAGTATTTT. It encodes CASSDPTATDTQYF. Full variable domain (outside the CDR3, taken from reference TRBV5-1 and TRBJ2-3): KAGVTQTPRYLIKTRGQQVTLSCSPISGHRSVSWYQQTPGQGLQFLFEYFSETQRNKGNFPGRFSGRQFSNSRSEMNVSTLELGDSALYLCASSDPTATDTQYFGPGTRLTVL.

This clonotype was detected only a few times. This chain connects TRBV3-1 to TRBJ2-1, with D possibly being TRBD2 (6 bases). The length of the CDR3 is 14 residues. Looked up from germline, CDR1 is LGHDT and CDR2 is YNNKEL (reference sequence). V was clipped by 8 bases and J by 4 bases, with 15 bases between them. This CDR3 is CASSASDPYNEQFF. The CDR3, as DNA: TGTGCCAGCTCGGCTAGCGACCCATACAATGAGCAGTTCTTC.

The V call is TRBV6-6, the J call TRBJ1-2; D call uncertain. The CDR3 is 13 residues long. V lost 6 bases, J lost 4 bases, and 12 bases lay in between. Germline values: CDR1 MNHNY, CDR2 SVGAGI (reference sequence). CDR3 sequence reads: CASRTGPVYGYTF. Here the CDR3 DNA reads TGTGCCAGCAGAACCGGGCCTGTCTATGGCTACACCTTC.

Only a few counts were recorded for this clonotype. The chain uses TRBV7-3 and TRBJ2-3; D unresolved. The germline V gene has CDR1 SGHTA and CDR2 FQGTGA. V lost 7 bases, J lost 1 base, and 12 bases lay in between. CDR3 size: 14 residues. CDR3 sequence reads: CASTMGGGTDTQYF. In nucleotides, the CDR3 is TGTGCCAGCACAATGGGCGGAGGCACAGATACGCAGTATTTT. The variable domain in full, with the rest retrieved from reference TRBV7-3 and TRBJ2-3, is GAGVSQTPSNKVTEKGKYVELRCDPISGHTALYWYRQSLGQGPEFLIYFQGTGAADDSGLPNDRFFAVRPEGSVSTLKIQRTERGDSAVYLCASTMGGGTDTQYFGPGTRLTVL.

In this sample, this clonotype turned up a few times. The rearrangement joins TRBV20-1 to TRBJ2-1; 9 positions agree with TRBD1. The CDR3 spans 14 residues. V lost 0 bases and J lost 7; bases outside the gene matches: 4. Germline V gene sequence: CDR1 DFQATT, CDR2 SNEGSKA (reference sequence). The DNA for the CDR3 is TGCAGTGCTAGAGAGGGGACAGGGCCAAATGAGCAGTTCTTC. Translated, it gives CSAREGTGPNEQFF.

A few counts support this clonotype. The chain's CDR3 is CATSRGKVPGPSTQYF. DNA of the CDR3: TGTGCCACCAGCAGAGGAAAAGTTCCAGGCCCTTCTACGCAGTATTTT. The V gene is TRBV15, the J gene TRBJ2-3; D ambiguous. Trimming left V 1 base short and J 8 bases short, with 19 bases between. CDR3 size: 16 residues. The germline CDR1 and CDR2 sequences are LNHNV and YYDKDF (reference sequence).

V is TRBV29-1 and J is TRBJ1-4, with 7 bases that match TRBD1. The V gene end was trimmed by 5 bases and the J gene end by 7 bases; junction bases not matched to a gene: 7. This CDR3 spans 13 amino acids. CDR1 is SQVTM, CDR2 ANQGSEA, per germline. The CDR3: CSVNRGVGEKLFF. In DNA, the CDR3 is TGCAGCGTTAACAGGGGAGTCGGTGAAAAACTGTTTTTT.

The chain links TRBV5-1 to TRBJ2-7, with TRBD2 matching 16 bases. The germline CDR1 and CDR2 sequences are SGHRS and YFSETQ. This CDR3 spans 19 amino acids. The V and J ends lost 4 bases and 1 base, in that order; junction bases with no gene match: 11. The CDR3 spells CASSTRPGTSGRESYEQYF. CDR3 coding DNA: TGCGCCAGCAGCACCCGACCCGGGACTAGCGGGAGGGAGTCCTACGAGCAGTACTTC.

The CDR3 bases are TGCGCCAGCAGCCCGGAGGGGGTCGGTAGTTACAATGAGCAGTTCTTC. Translation: CASSPEGVGSYNEQFF. J is TRBJ2-1 and V is TRBV5-1, with D perhaps TRBD1 or TRBD2 (6 bases each). Germline assignment: CDR1 SGHRS and CDR2 YFSETQ. V was shortened by 4 bases and J by 4 bases, with 18 bases between the two germline ends. This CDR3 is built from 16 residues. The full variable domain, rest sourced from reference TRBV5-1 and TRBJ2-1, is KAGVTQTPRYLIKTRGQQVTLSCSPISGHRSVSWYQQTPGQGLQFLFEYFSETQRNKGNFPGRFSGRQFSNSRSEMNVSTLELGDSALYLCASSPEGVGSYNEQFFGPGTRLTVL.